The entry that follows covers one T cell receptor (beta chain) sequence. This record comes from a study of long-term antiretroviral therapy in people with HIV. Version v3.0 of the immunoSEQ assay ran at survey level. Measured with immunoSEQ multiplex PCR; TCRdb has only the in-frame clones, and not every one. The table includes over 25,000 clones, 70% to 90% detected once. In germline, CDR1 is SEHNR, CDR2 FQNEAQ (reference sequence). The CDR3 runs 16 residues. Trimming stripped 4 bases from V and 8 bases from J, with 20 bases between. The sequence was collected from a man in his fifties or sixties with HIV. The J gene is TRBJ1-4, the V gene TRBV7-9; TRBD1 might be the D (5 bases). Sequencing used unsorted PBMCs, obtained 3.2 years before starting antiretroviral therapy. CDR3 nucleotide sequence: TGTGCCAGCAGCTCGGGCATTGGGGGTATGTTGGAAAAACTGTTTTTT. Its translation: CASSSGIGGMLEKLFF.